The 31 T cell receptor beta chains in this list originate from one sample, sequenced in a study of blood T cell repertoires in COVID-19. Clones were sequenced by immunoSEQ multiplex PCR, and TCRdb holds only the in-frame ones, with some missing. This sample has 180,000 or so clones, with 84% found just once. The sample comprised PBMCs or T cells enriched from blood (not recorded which). These receptors were taken from a man aged 45-65 years who had recovered from COVID-19.

The rearrangement joins TRBV5-1 to TRBJ2-1; 8 bases align to TRBD1. Germline V gene sequence: CDR1 SGHRS, CDR2 YFSETQ. Losses at the gene ends were 4 bases for V and 0 bases for J; bases not matched to a gene: 6. This CDR3 has 16 amino acids. The chain's CDR3 is CASSQGAGTSYNEQFF. The CDR3 DNA reads as TGCGCCAGCAGCCAGGGGGCAGGGACCTCCTACAATGAGCAGTTCTTC.

The chain employs TRBV9 and TRBJ2-5, with D uncertain. V gave up 0 bases and J gave up 2 bases, with 5 bases separating them. There are 13 residues in the CDR3. Germline assignment: CDR1 SGDLS and CDR2 YYNGEE. This chain's CDR3 is CASSVGQQETQYF. CDR3 sequence (DNA): TGTGCCAGCAGCGTAGGACAACAAGAGACCCAGTACTTC.

Note on this clone: Additional DNA sequences in this sample encode the identical CDR3. The chain employs TRBV30 and TRBJ1-1; a possible D gene is TRBD1 (5 bases). There are 13 residues in the CDR3. Germline-derived CDR1 and CDR2 are GTSNPN and SVGIG (reference sequence). The V end lost 0 bases, the J end lost 1 base, and 6 bases lay between the germline ends. For the CDR3, the DNA is TGTGCCTGGAGTGTTCAGGGGAACACTGAAGCTTTCTTT. This translates into CAWSVQGNTEAFF.

The rearrangement links TRBV19 to TRBJ1-4, with D maybe TRBD1 (6 bases). V was shortened by 1 base and J by 8 bases, with 17 bases between the two germline ends. CDR1 is LNHDA, CDR2 SQIVND, per germline (reference sequence). The CDR3 is made up of 16 amino acids. In DNA form, the CDR3 reads TGTGCCAGTAGTATAGGCTATGGGGGCCTGAGAGAAAAACTGTTTTTT. As protein: CASSIGYGGLREKLFF.

Comments on this clone: The germline gene is not matched at one end of the junction; a read error may be the cause. The chain uses TRBV19 and TRBJ1-1; TRBD1 matches 7 bases. The CDR3 runs to 13 residues. Germline lookup yields CDR1 LNHDA and CDR2 SQIVND (reference sequence). DNA for the CDR3: TGTGCCAGTAGCCCCCGGGACAGCCCTTTGGCTCTCTTT. It yields the protein CASSPRDSPLALF.

The rearrangement joins TRBV6-1 to TRBJ1-1; D remains ambiguous. The V end was cut by 3 bases, the J end by 0 bases, with 11 bases between. This CDR3 spans 15 amino acids. In germline, CDR1 is MNHNS, CDR2 SASEGT. The CDR3 loop reads CASSEASSLNTEAFF. The CDR3, as DNA: TGTGCCAGCAGTGAGGCCAGTTCTTTGAACACTGAAGCTTTCTTT.

The chain links TRBV5-1 to TRBJ2-7; TRBD1 matches at 7 bases. V shed 4 bases and J 5 bases; nucleotides not matched to a gene: 9. Germline values: CDR1 SGHRS, CDR2 YFSETQ. CDR3 length equals 14 residues. This CDR3 reads CASSPGRGWDEQYF. In DNA form, the CDR3 reads TGCGCCAGCAGCCCGGGCAGGGGGTGGGACGAGCAGTACTTC. Drawing the rest from reference TRBV5-1 and TRBJ2-7, the complete variable domain is KAGVTQTPRYLIKTRGQQVTLSCSPISGHRSVSWYQQTPGQGLQFLFEYFSETQRNKGNFPGRFSGRQFSNSRSEMNVSTLELGDSALYLCASSPGRGWDEQYFGPGTRLTVT.

This chain connects TRBV19 to TRBJ2-2, with 9 bases matching TRBD1. Trimming at V came to 1 base and at J to 4 bases, leaving 1 base not matched to a gene. The CDR3 has 15 amino acids. Germline values: CDR1 LNHDA, CDR2 SQIVND (reference sequence). The CDR3 protein is CASSIGDRVTGELFF. CDR3 coding DNA: TGTGCCAGTAGTATAGGGGACAGGGTCACCGGGGAGCTGTTTTTT. Supplemented by reference TRBV19 and TRBJ2-2, the full variable domain reads DGGITQSPKYLFRKEGQNVTLSCEQNLNHDAMYWYRQDPGQGLRLIYYSQIVNDFQKGDIAEGYSVSREKKESFPLTVTSAQKNPTAFYLCASSIGDRVTGELFFGEGSRLTVL.

This clone showed up just a few times. This chain uses TRBV15 with TRBJ1-5; D is uncertain. V gave up 3 bases and J gave up 1 base, with 7 bases separating them. Germline assignment: CDR1 LNHNV and CDR2 YYDKDF (reference sequence). This CDR3 contains 14 residues. CDR3 nucleotides: TGTGCCACCAGCAGCGGGTCAAGCAATCAGCCCCAGCATTTT. Protein product: CATSSGSSNQPQHF.

The chain carries TRBV18 and TRBJ1-1, with no clear D. V lost 6 bases to trimming and J lost 5 bases, with 22 bases between them. This CDR3 comprises 16 residues. The germline gives CDR1 KGHSH, CDR2 LQKENI. CDR3: CASSYGTEAAGTEAFF. The CDR3 coding sequence is TGTGCCAGCTCCTACGGAACGGAGGCGGCGGGAACTGAAGCTTTCTTT.

Comments on this clone: Other DNA sequences in the sample encode the same CDR3. The V call is TRBV5-1, the J call TRBJ1-2; the match to TRBD1 covers 9 bases. CDR1 and CDR2 (germline): SGHRS, YFSETQ. This CDR3 is built from 13 residues. V lost 4 bases and J lost 4; bases outside the gene matches: 2. CDR3 in DNA: TGCGCCAGCAGCCCGGGACAGGGCTATGGCTACACCTTC. Translating it yields CASSPGQGYGYTF.

The CDR3 sequence: CASSQGTSGTDTQYF. CDR3 nucleotides: TGTGCCAGCAGCCAAGGGACTAGCGGCACAGATACGCAGTATTTT. The chain has TRBV3-1 (or the pseudogene TRBV3-2) and TRBJ2-3, with 9 bases lining up with TRBD2. The CDR3 contains 15 residues. Germline CDR1 reads LGHDT; CDR2 reads YNNKEL (reference sequence). The V segment lost 1 base and the J segment 1 base; nucleotides outside the gene matches: 0.

The V and J genes are TRBV10-3 and TRBJ2-5; the D gene is possibly TRBD1 (7 bases). Germline V gene data show CDR1 as ENHRY and CDR2 as SYGVKD. The CDR3 extends over 13 amino acids. The V and J ends lost 7 bases and 3 bases respectively, with 12 bases between them. The CDR3 DNA sequence: TGTGCCATCAAAGGGGGGACAGAAGAGACCCAGTACTTC. As protein: CAIKGGTEETQYF.

This chain joins TRBV5-5 and TRBJ1-4; TRBD1 might be the D (5 bases). The length of the CDR3 is 13 residues. V was cut by 4 bases and J by 5 bases, with 9 bases left in between. Germline CDR1 SGHKS, CDR2 YYEKEE (reference sequence). The CDR3 spells CASSPGLNEKLFF. The CDR3, as DNA: TGTGCCAGCAGCCCGGGACTAAATGAAAAACTGTTTTTT.

The J gene is TRBJ1-1, the V gene TRBV5-1, with 9 bases matching TRBD1. V lost 6 bases to trimming and J lost 4 bases; unmatched junction nucleotides: 7. CDR1 is SGHRS, CDR2 YFSETQ, per germline. CDR3 length equals 14 residues. CDR3 in DNA: TGCGCCAGCACCGACAGGGGGGGCACCACTGAAGCTTTCTTT. Protein product: CASTDRGGTTEAFF. The full variable domain, completed using reference TRBV5-1 and TRBJ1-1, is KAGVTQTPRYLIKTRGQQVTLSCSPISGHRSVSWYQQTPGQGLQFLFEYFSETQRNKGNFPGRFSGRQFSNSRSEMNVSTLELGDSALYLCASTDRGGTTEAFFGQGTRLTVV.

V is TRBV7-9 and J is TRBJ1-1; 7 nucleotides agree with TRBD1. The CDR3 spans 15 residues. Germline assignment: CDR1 SEHNR and CDR2 FQNEAQ (reference sequence). V shed 5 bases, J shed 2 bases, and the junction held 8 bases outside the gene matches. CDR3 loop: CASSPRQGINTEAFF. CDR3 coding DNA: TGTGCCAGCAGCCCTCGACAGGGAATAAACACTGAAGCTTTCTTT.

The genes are TRBV6-1 and TRBJ2-7; 8 nucleotides match TRBD1. The germline V gene has CDR1 MNHNS and CDR2 SASEGT. CDR3 size: 14 residues. Germline trimming cut 0 bases from V and 4 bases from J; bases unmatched to any gene: 2. As DNA, the CDR3 is TGTGCCAGCAGTGAAGCTCAGGGGGCTTACGAGCAGTACTTC. Protein sequence: CASSEAQGAYEQYF.

The V and J genes are TRBV6-6 and TRBJ1-6; 10 bases agree with TRBD1. The CDR3 is 15 residues long. V lost 3 bases, J lost 8 bases, and 4 bases stayed unmatched. Germline CDR1 MNHNY, CDR2 SVGAGI (reference sequence). The CDR3 nucleotides are TGTGCCAGCAGTTATACCGGACAGGGGGATTCACCCCTCCACTTT. It encodes CASSYTGQGDSPLHF.

The count of this clone is one. The chain combines TRBV5-1 with TRBJ1-1; D gene uncertain. Germline loops: CDR1 SGHRS, CDR2 YFSETQ. This CDR3 is built from 12 residues. Trimming shortened V by 1 base and J by 7 bases, and 8 bases separated the two germline ends. The CDR3: CASSLIGGEAFF. In nucleotides, the CDR3 is TGCGCCAGCAGCTTGATTGGAGGTGAAGCTTTCTTT.

The chain joins TRBV20-1 to TRBJ1-4; no definite D call. Germline CDR1 DFQATT, CDR2 SNEGSKA (reference sequence). Trimming cost V 3 bases and J 6 bases, with 14 bases left between them. The CDR3 spans 14 residues. The CDR3 sequence is CSASYRGSHEKLFF. For the CDR3, the DNA is TGCAGTGCTAGTTACCGGGGTTCCCATGAAAAACTGTTTTTT.

The rearrangement uses TRBV18 and TRBJ1-2; tentative D call: TRBD1 (5 bases). Germline CDR1 is KGHSH and CDR2 is LQKENI. The CDR3 contains 15 residues. With 3 bases removed from V and 4 bases from J, the gap between germline ends came to 15 bases. The chain's CDR3 is CASSPAGMGAYGYTF. CDR3 sequence (DNA): TGTGCCAGCTCACCGGCAGGGATGGGTGCCTATGGCTACACCTTC.

This clone has just a few counts. The V gene is TRBV3-1 (or the pseudogene TRBV3-2), the J gene TRBJ2-3; D is unclear. The V and J ends lost 4 bases and 2 bases respectively, with 16 bases between them. The CDR3 totals 16 residues. Per the germline V gene, CDR1 is LGHDT and CDR2 is YNNKEL (reference sequence). The CDR3 sequence is CASSLHSPGYTDTQYF. The CDR3 coding sequence is TGTGCCAGCAGCCTCCACTCCCCCGGGTACACAGATACGCAGTATTTT.

This chain joins TRBV19 and TRBJ1-5; D perhaps matches TRBD1 (5 bases). The CDR3 length is 17 residues. Per the germline V gene, CDR1 is LNHDA and CDR2 is SQIVND (reference sequence). With 3 bases removed from V and 3 bases from J, the gap between germline ends came to 18 bases. CDR3 sequence (DNA): TGTGCCAGTAGTATCTCACTCGGGCAGGGCGACAATCAGCCCCAGCATTTT. Translation: CASSISLGQGDNQPQHF.

The chain recombines TRBV30 with TRBJ1-1; TRBD1 might be the D (5 bases). The CDR3 consists of 13 residues. V lost 3 bases to trimming and J lost 3 bases, with 11 bases between them. CDR1 and CDR2 (germline): GTSNPN, SVGIG (reference sequence). Here the CDR3 DNA reads TGTGCCTGGAGAGACCAGGGTTACACTGAAGCTTTCTTT. Its protein is CAWRDQGYTEAFF.

V and J are TRBV10-1 and TRBJ2-2, with 8 bases that match TRBD2. The germline CDR1 and CDR2 sequences are WNHNN and SYGVQD (reference sequence). CDR3 length: 14 amino acids. J was trimmed by 6 bases and V by 3 bases; bases with no gene match: 3. As DNA, the CDR3 is TGCGCCAGCAGTGACGGGGGGGTTCCCGGGGAGCTGTTTTTT. Protein: CASSDGGVPGELFF.

The J gene is TRBJ1-5, the V gene TRBV7-8, with TRBD1 as a possible D gene (6 bases). In germline, CDR1 is SGHVS, CDR2 FQNEAQ. This CDR3 has 14 amino acids. Trimming pared 5 bases from V and 0 bases from J, leaving 8 bases between. CDR3 residues: CASSRQASNQPQHF. The CDR3 bases are TGTGCCAGCAGCAGACAGGCTAGCAATCAGCCCCAGCATTTT. Looking up the rest from reference TRBV7-8 and TRBJ1-5 gives the full variable domain: GAGVSQSPRYKVAKRGQDVALRCDPISGHVSLFWYQQALGQGPEFLTYFQNEAQLDKSGLPSDRFFAERPEGSVSTLKIQRTQQEDSAVYLCASSRQASNQPQHFGDGTRLSIL.

This rearrangement joins TRBV5-1 to TRBJ1-2; D is unclear. CDR1 is SGHRS, CDR2 YFSETQ, per germline. V was cut by 2 bases and J by 6 bases, with 14 bases left in between. The CDR3 has 14 residues. CDR3 nucleotides: TGCGCCAGCAGCTTAGGAGACTTTCTACATGGCTACACCTTC. Translating gives CASSLGDFLHGYTF. Looking up the rest from reference TRBV5-1 and TRBJ1-2 gives the full variable domain: KAGVTQTPRYLIKTRGQQVTLSCSPISGHRSVSWYQQTPGQGLQFLFEYFSETQRNKGNFPGRFSGRQFSNSRSEMNVSTLELGDSALYLCASSLGDFLHGYTFGSGTRLTVV.

V gene TRBV4-2 combines with J gene TRBJ1-2; D remains ambiguous. Per germline, CDR1 LGHNA and CDR2 YNFKEQ. The CDR3 spans 14 residues. With 0 bases removed from V and 3 bases from J, the gap between germline ends came to 8 bases. The CDR3 DNA reads TGTGCCAGCAGCCAAGAAGAGGGTGACTATGGCTACACCTTC. Translating gives CASSQEEGDYGYTF.

The genes are TRBV9 and TRBJ2-3, with 10 bases lining up with TRBD2. Germline V lookup: CDR1 SGDLS, CDR2 YYNGEE. V shed 3 bases and J 6 bases; nucleotides not matched to a gene: 7. This CDR3 has 15 residues. The CDR3: CASSAGLAVEDTQYF. The CDR3 DNA follows: TGTGCCAGCAGCGCAGGACTAGCGGTAGAGGATACGCAGTATTTT.

The gene calls are TRBV20-1 and TRBJ2-1, with D perhaps TRBD1 (5 bases). The CDR3 has 11 amino acids. Germline V CDR1 and CDR2: DFQATT, SNEGSKA (reference sequence). The CDR3 sequence is CRPDSDNEQFF. The DNA of the CDR3 is TGCAGACCTGACAGCGACAATGAGCAGTTCTTC.

The V gene is TRBV7-2, the J gene TRBJ2-7; D gene uncertain. The V end lost 1 base, the J end lost 1 base, and 8 bases lay between the germline ends. The CDR3 consists of 14 residues. Germline CDR1 and CDR2: SGHTA and FQGNSA. The CDR3 coding sequence is TGTGCCAGCAGCTTAGACCAGCGATCCTACGAGCAGTACTTC. Its protein is CASSLDQRSYEQYF.